The next 5 T cell receptor beta chains were all read from a single sample in a study of radiation and T cells in renal cell carcinoma. Time point specified: blood 4 weeks post-SBRT, at nephrectomy. Treatment: 15 Gy SBRT to primary tumor, nephrectomy 4 weeks later. Only in-frame clones appear in the TCRdb table, and some are missing; sequencing was by immunoSEQ multiplex PCR. The sample shows 120,000 to 150,000 clones, around 88% of them seen only once. The input for sequencing was blood, taken from a patient whose treatment included radiotherapy and nephrectomy. The receptor set was obtained from a woman aged 45-65 years with renal cell carcinoma.

The chain is built from TRBV7-9 and TRBJ2-7; 11 bases agree with TRBD1. From germline, CDR1 is SEHNR and CDR2 FQNEAQ (reference sequence). The CDR3 length is 15 residues. The J segment lost 8 bases and the V segment lost 4 bases, leaving 10 bases of the junction unmatched. The CDR3 reads CASSSGQGESKKQYF. CDR3 coding DNA: TGTGCCAGCAGCTCGGGACAGGGGGAGTCTAAAAAGCAGTACTTC.

The chain uses TRBV15 and TRBJ2-2; 7 nucleotides agree with TRBD2. With V trimmed by 8 bases and J by 7 bases, 10 bases remained unmatched. The CDR3 covers 14 residues. Germline assignment: CDR1 LNHNV and CDR2 YYDKDF (reference sequence). The CDR3 sequence is CATGDGGVNGELFF. The CDR3 bases are TGTGCCACCGGGGATGGGGGGGTAAACGGGGAGCTGTTTTTT.

The chain has TRBV28 and TRBJ1-2, with D possibly matching TRBD1 (6 bases). The CDR3 contains 13 residues. V was trimmed by 7 bases and J by 6 bases, leaving 15 bases between them. Germline V lookup: CDR1 MDHEN, CDR2 SYDVKM. This CDR3 reads CASNLRGTNGYTF. The CDR3 DNA follows: TGTGCCAGCAATCTCCGGGGGACAAATGGCTACACCTTC.

V usage is TRBV7-2 and J usage is TRBJ2-5; TRBD1 aligns across 9 bases. Looked up from germline, CDR1 is SGHTA and CDR2 is FQGNSA. Unmatched junction bases numbered 10, after V lost 5 bases and J lost 3 bases. The CDR3 has 16 amino acids. The CDR3 protein is CASSIPGTGRKETQYF. The CDR3 nucleotides are TGTGCCAGCAGCATCCCCGGGACAGGGCGGAAAGAGACCCAGTACTTC. Supplemented by reference TRBV7-2 and TRBJ2-5, the full variable domain reads GAGVSQSPSNKVTEKGKDVELRCDPISGHTALYWYRQSLGQGLEFLIYFQGNSAPDKSGLPSDRFSAERTGGSVSTLTIQRTQQEDSAVYLCASSIPGTGRKETQYFGPGTRLLVL.

The chain combines TRBV28 with TRBJ1-1; 7 bases fit TRBD1. Germline-derived CDR1 and CDR2 are MDHEN and SYDVKM. This CDR3 comprises 17 residues. V lost 5 bases, J lost 1 base, and 13 bases stayed unmatched. CDR3 coding DNA: TGTGCCAGCAGTCCCCGACAGGGTAGGTGGGGGAACACTGAAGCTTTCTTT. It is translated as CASSPRQGRWGNTEAFF.